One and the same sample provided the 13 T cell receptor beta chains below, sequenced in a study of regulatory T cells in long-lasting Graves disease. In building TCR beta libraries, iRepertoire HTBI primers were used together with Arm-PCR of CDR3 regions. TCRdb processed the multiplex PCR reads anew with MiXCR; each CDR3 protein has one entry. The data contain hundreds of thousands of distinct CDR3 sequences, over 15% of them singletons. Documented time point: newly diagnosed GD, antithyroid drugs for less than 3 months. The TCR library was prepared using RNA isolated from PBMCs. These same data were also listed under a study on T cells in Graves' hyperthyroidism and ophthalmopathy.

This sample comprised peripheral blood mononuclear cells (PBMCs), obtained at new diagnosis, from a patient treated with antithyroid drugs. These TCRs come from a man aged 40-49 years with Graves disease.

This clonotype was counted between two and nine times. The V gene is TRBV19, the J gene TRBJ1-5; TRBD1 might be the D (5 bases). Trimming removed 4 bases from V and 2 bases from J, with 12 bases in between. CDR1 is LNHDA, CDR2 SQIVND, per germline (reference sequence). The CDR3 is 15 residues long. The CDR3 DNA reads TGTGCCAGTAGTAGGTCGGGGGTGGGCAATCAGCCCCAGCATTTT. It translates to CASSRSGVGNQPQHF.

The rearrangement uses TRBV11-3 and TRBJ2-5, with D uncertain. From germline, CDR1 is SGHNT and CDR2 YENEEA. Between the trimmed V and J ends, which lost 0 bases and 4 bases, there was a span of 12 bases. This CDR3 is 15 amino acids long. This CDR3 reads CASSLDGPSGETQYF. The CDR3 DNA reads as TGTGCCAGCAGCTTAGATGGACCCTCAGGAGAGACCCAGTACTTC.

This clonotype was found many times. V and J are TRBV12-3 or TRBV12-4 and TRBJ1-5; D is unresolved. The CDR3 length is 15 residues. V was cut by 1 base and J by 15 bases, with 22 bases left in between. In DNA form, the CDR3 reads TGTGCCAGCAGTTTAGATCGGGTGGTGGGTATCAATCTGCATTTT. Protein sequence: CASSLDRVVGINLHF.

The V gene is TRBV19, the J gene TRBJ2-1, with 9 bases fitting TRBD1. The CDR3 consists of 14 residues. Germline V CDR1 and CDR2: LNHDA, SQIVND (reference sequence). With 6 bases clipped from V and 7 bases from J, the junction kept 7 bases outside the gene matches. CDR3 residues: CASRRQGVLNEQFF. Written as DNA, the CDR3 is TGTGCCAGTAGAAGACAGGGGGTTTTGAATGAGCAGTTCTTC.

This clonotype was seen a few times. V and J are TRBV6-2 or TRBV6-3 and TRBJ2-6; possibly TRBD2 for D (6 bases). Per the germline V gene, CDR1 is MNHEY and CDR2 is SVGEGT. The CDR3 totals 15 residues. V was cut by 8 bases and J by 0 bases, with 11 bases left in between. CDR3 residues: CASGRRASGANVLTF. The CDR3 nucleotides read TGTGCCAGCGGGAGGAGGGCCTCTGGGGCCAACGTCCTGACTTTC.

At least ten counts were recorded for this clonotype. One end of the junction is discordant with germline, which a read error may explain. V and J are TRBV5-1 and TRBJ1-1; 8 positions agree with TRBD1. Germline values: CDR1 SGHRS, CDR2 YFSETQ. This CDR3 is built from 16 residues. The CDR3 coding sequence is TGTGCCAGCAGCTTGGACAGGGCAAAAATGAACACTGAAGCTTTCTTT. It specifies CASSLDRAKMNTEAFF.

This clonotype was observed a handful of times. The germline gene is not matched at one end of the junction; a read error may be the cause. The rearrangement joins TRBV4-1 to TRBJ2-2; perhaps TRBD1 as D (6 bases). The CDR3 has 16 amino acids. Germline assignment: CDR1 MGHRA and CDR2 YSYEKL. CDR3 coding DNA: TGCGCCAGCGGCCAGAGCAACAGGGAGAACACCGGGGAGCTGTTTTTT. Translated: CASGQSNRENTGELFF.

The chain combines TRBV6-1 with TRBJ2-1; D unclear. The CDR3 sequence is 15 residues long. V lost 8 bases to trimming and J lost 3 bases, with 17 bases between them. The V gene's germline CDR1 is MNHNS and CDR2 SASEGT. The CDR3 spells CASDPQAPFYNEQFF. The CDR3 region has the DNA TGTGCCAGCGACCCCCAGGCTCCCTTCTACAATGAGCAGTTCTTC.

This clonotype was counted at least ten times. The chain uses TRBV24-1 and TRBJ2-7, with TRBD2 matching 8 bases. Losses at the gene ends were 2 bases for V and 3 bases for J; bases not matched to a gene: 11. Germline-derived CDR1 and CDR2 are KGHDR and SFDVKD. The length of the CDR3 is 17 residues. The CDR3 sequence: CATSDSSERGLGYEQYF. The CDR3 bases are TGTGCCACCAGTGATTCCTCCGAGCGGGGGCTAGGCTACGAGCAGTACTTC.

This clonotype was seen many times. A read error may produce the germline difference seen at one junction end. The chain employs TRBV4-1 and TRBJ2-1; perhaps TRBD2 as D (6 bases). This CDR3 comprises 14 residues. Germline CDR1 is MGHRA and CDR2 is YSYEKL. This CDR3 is CASRRDRAYNEQFF. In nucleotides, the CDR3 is TGTGCCAGCAGGCGGGACCGAGCCTACAATGAGCAGTTCTTC.

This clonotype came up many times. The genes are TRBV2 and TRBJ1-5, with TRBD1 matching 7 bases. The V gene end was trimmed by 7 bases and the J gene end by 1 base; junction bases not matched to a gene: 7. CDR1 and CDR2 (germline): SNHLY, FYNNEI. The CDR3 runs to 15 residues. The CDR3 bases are TGTGCCAGCACCGGGCAGGGGGGGAGCAATCAGCCCCAGCATTTT. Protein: CASTGQGGSNQPQHF. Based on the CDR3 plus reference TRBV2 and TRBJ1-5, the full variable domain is EPEVTQTPSHQVTQMGQEVILRCVPISNHLYFYWYRQILGQKVEFLVSFYNNEISEKSEIFDDQFSVERPDGSNFTLKIRSTKLEDSAMYFCASTGQGGSNQPQHFGDGTRLSIL.

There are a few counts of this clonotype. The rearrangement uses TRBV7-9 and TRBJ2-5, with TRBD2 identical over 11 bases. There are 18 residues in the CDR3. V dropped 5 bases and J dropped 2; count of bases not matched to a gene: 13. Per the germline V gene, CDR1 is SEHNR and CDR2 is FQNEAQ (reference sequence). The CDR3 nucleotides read TGTGCCAGCAGCCCCAAGCGGTCTAGCGGGGGGTTTCAAGAGACCCAGTACTTC. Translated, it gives CASSPKRSSGGFQETQYF.

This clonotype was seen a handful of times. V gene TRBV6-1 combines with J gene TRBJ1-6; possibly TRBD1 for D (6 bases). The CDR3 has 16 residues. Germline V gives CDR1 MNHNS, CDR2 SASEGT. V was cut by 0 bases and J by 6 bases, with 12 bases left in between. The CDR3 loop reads CASSEAWTDANSPLHF. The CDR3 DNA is TGTGCCAGCAGTGAAGCGTGGACAGATGCTAATTCACCCCTCCACTTT.